A selection of T cell receptor beta chains follows, all from one sample in a study of T-cell reconstitution after alpha-beta-depleted transplantation in children. TCRdb recomputed calls from the PCR reads with MiXCR, one row per CDR3 protein. Of approximately 240,000 distinct CDR3 sequences listed, around 9.9% are singletons. This specimen was PBMCs, taken before TCRalphabeta/CD19-depleted stem cell transplant. These receptors were taken from a child less than two years old with acute myeloid leukemia, due to receive a stem cell transplant. Both conserved end residues are part of each CDR3. The D gene is left open where the match is weak. A row's size may be missing; if present it is once, few, many or a size class.

j_call cdr3_length v_call d_call clone_size cdr3_aa cdr3_nt
TRBJ2-3 12 TRBV5-1 TRBD2 - CASGAGGGSQYF TGCGCCAGCGGCGCCGGGGGAGGGTCGCAGTATTTT
TRBJ2-7 12 TRBV12-3/TRBV12-4 - many CASSRDGYEQYF TGTGCCAGCAGTCGGGACGGCTACGAGCAGTACTTC
TRBJ2-3 13 TRBV6-2/TRBV6-3 TRBD2 many CASSRRGGNTQYF TGTGCCAGCAGCCGCCGGGGGGGGAATACGCAGTATTTT
TRBJ1-2 14 TRBV7-2 TRBD1 - CASSPQDRVKGYTF TGTGCCAGCAGCCCCCAGGACAGGGTAAAGGGCTACACCTTC
TRBJ2-5 16 TRBV20-1 TRBD2 many CSARVAIGRSQETQYF TGCAGTGCTAGAGTGGCTATCGGGAGGAGCCAAGAGACCCAGTACTTC
TRBJ2-2 19 TRBV20-1 TRBD2 many CSARDRWTSGSSRTGELFF TGCAGTGCTAGAGATCGTTGGACTAGCGGGAGTTCGCGCACCGGGGAGCTGTTTTTT
TRBJ2-7 15 TRBV18 - few CASSHRDPRGDEQYF TGTGCCAGCTCACACAGGGACCCCAGAGGGGACGAGCAGTACTTC
TRBJ1-1 15 TRBV28 TRBD1 many CASSLGDRGRTEAFF TGTGCCAGCAGTTTAGGGGACAGGGGGAGGACTGAAGCTTTCTTT
TRBJ2-3 15 TRBV4-1 TRBD1 many CASSQRTGSTDTQYF TGCGCCAGCAGCCAACGGACAGGGAGCACAGATACGCAGTATTTT
TRBJ2-3 12 TRBV24-1 - many CATSGATDTQYF TGTGCCACCAGTGGAGCCACAGATACGCAGTATTTT
TRBJ2-1 12 TRBV5-5 - once CASGLLGGEQFF TGTGCCAGCGGCTTGCTCGGGGGTGAGCAGTTCTTC
TRBJ1-5 15 TRBV5-1 - many CASSLTGSGNQPQHF TGCGCCAGCAGCTTGACGGGGTCCGGCAATCAGCCCCAGCATTTT
TRBJ2-1 15 TRBV5-1 - few CASSQGQSSYNEQFF TGCGCCAGCAGCCAGGGTCAGTCGTCCTACAATGAGCAGTTCTTC
TRBJ2-4 13 TRBV5-1 - many CASSLGAFNIQYF TGCGCCAGCAGCTTGGGGGCTTTCAACATTCAGTACTTC
TRBJ1-1 12 TRBV20-1 - many CSAREVQGEAFF TGCAGTGCCCGAGAGGTACAGGGTGAAGCTTTCTTT
TRBJ2-7 13 TRBV12-3/TRBV12-4 TRBD2 many CASSFWEGDEQYF TGTGCCAGCAGTTTTTGGGAGGGAGACGAGCAGTACTTC
TRBJ2-7 13 TRBV6-2/TRBV6-3 - many CASRPAGHYEQYF TGTGCCAGCAGGCCGGCAGGGCACTACGAGCAGTACTTC
TRBJ1-2 14 TRBV19 TRBD1 many CASNRQRGRDGYTF TGTGCCAGTAATCGACAAAGGGGGCGCGATGGCTACACCTTC
TRBJ1-6 13 TRBV20-1 - many CSAGDLRDSPLHF TGCAGTGCCGGGGACCTCAGGGACTCACCCCTCCACTTT
TRBJ2-3 13 TRBV7-9 - few CASSFSRSDTQYF TGTGCCAGCAGCTTCTCCCGTTCGGATACGCAGTATTTT
TRBJ1-5 14 TRBV3-1 - many CASSQRSSNQPQHF TGTGCCAGCAGCCAGAGGTCTAGCAATCAGCCCCAGCATTTT
TRBJ1-1 13 TRBV20-1 - many CSARGSGNTEAFF TGCAGTGCTAGAGGATCAGGGAACACTGAAGCTTTCTTT
TRBJ2-7 14 TRBV25-1 - many CASSELGRSYEQYF TGTGCCAGCAGTGAATTAGGGCGTTCCTACGAGCAGTACTTC
TRBJ2-5 13 TRBV4-3 - many CASSLGLDKTQYF TGCGCCAGCAGCCTAGGTTTGGACAAGACCCAGTACTTC
TRBJ1-5 14 TRBV20-1 TRBD1 many CSAYRDSSNQPQHF TGCAGTGCTTACCGGGACAGTAGCAATCAGCCCCAGCATTTT
TRBJ2-1 12 TRBV7-8 TRBD2 many CASSLQGGEQFF TGTGCCAGCAGCCTTCAGGGAGGGGAGCAGTTCTTC
TRBJ1-2 14 TRBV14 - many CASSQVRTEDGYTF TGTGCCAGCAGCCAAGTCCGGACAGAAGATGGCTACACCTTC